Below are 28 T cell receptor beta chains sequenced from a single sample in a study of blood T cell repertoires in COVID-19. Data came from immunoSEQ multiplex PCR; TCRdb stores just in-frame clones and leaves some out. The sample comprises roughly 220,000 clones, 80% to 90% of which are singletons, and less than 4.5% rests with the top ten. What was sequenced was PBMCs or T cells enriched from blood (not recorded which). The receptors derive from a woman between 40 and 55 years old with acute COVID-19.

CDR3 bases: TGTGCCAGCAGTCCAGACTTTTCGCAGTACTTC. It codes for CASSPDFSQYF. This chain joins TRBV6-6 and TRBJ2-7, with D unresolved. The V end was cut by 5 bases, the J end by 9 bases, with 11 bases between. CDR3 length equals 11 residues. From germline, CDR1 is MNHNY and CDR2 SVGAGI (reference sequence).

V usage is TRBV19 and J usage is TRBJ2-3, with D perhaps TRBD2 (6 bases). In germline, CDR1 is LNHDA, CDR2 SQIVND (reference sequence). V shed 5 bases and J shed 1 base, with 16 bases lying between them. This CDR3 has 16 amino acids. Here the CDR3 reads CASSPSRVAGTDTQYF. The CDR3, as DNA: TGTGCCAGTAGTCCCTCACGGGTAGCGGGCACAGATACGCAGTATTTT.

The chain has TRBV5-1 and TRBJ1-2; a weak D match, TRBD1 (6 bases). CDR3 length: 14 amino acids. Trimming cost V 5 bases and J 14 bases, with 25 bases left between them. The germline V gene encodes CDR1 SGHRS and CDR2 YFSETQ. The DNA for the CDR3 is TGCGCCAGCAGGCTCGGTTCCGAAGGGGGACCGGAGACCTTC. Residues: CASRLGSEGGPETF. The variable domain in full, completed from reference TRBV5-1 and TRBJ1-2, reads KAGVTQTPRYLIKTRGQQVTLSCSPISGHRSVSWYQQTPGQGLQFLFEYFSETQRNKGNFPGRFSGRQFSNSRSEMNVSTLELGDSALYLCASRLGSEGGPETFGSGTRLTVV.

The rearrangement uses TRBV7-8 and TRBJ1-4, with no clear D. Trimming shortened V by 8 bases and J by 4 bases, and 8 bases separated the two germline ends. Germline V CDR1 and CDR2: SGHVS, FQNEAQ. This CDR3 is 12 amino acids long. The CDR3 here is CASSELNEKLFF. As DNA, the CDR3 is TGTGCCAGCTCGGAGCTTAATGAAAAACTGTTTTTT.

The V and J genes are TRBV3-1 (or the pseudogene TRBV3-2) and TRBJ2-5; D possibly corresponds to TRBD2 (5 bases). Trimming cost V 0 bases and J 5 bases, with 13 bases left between them. Germline CDR1 reads LGHDT; CDR2 reads YNNKEL (reference sequence). The CDR3 totals 15 residues. This chain's CDR3 is CASSQDAAAGETQYF. CDR3 DNA: TGTGCCAGCAGCCAAGATGCAGCGGCTGGGGAGACCCAGTACTTC.

The rearrangement uses TRBV12-3 or TRBV12-4 and TRBJ2-3; D call uncertain. This CDR3 is built from 13 residues. V lost 4 bases and J lost 6, with 11 bases in between. As DNA, the CDR3 is TGTGCCAGCAGTTATACACCTTTGGATACGCAGTATTTT. Translating gives CASSYTPLDTQYF.

The chain recombines TRBV5-8 with TRBJ2-7; D perhaps matches TRBD2 (5 bases). CDR3 length: 15 residues. V was trimmed by 4 bases and J by 7 bases, leaving 21 bases between them. CDR1 is SGHTS, CDR2 YDEGEE, per germline. The DNA of the CDR3 is TGTGCCAGCAGCCCCCTGGGGTCCGGGGTGGGGGAGCAGTACGTC. This encodes CASSPLGSGVGEQYV.

The chain combines TRBV5-1 with TRBJ1-2; 7 bases map to TRBD1. This CDR3 spans 11 amino acids. The V and J ends lost 5 bases and 7 bases, in that order; junction bases with no gene match: 2. Per the germline V gene, CDR1 is SGHRS and CDR2 is YFSETQ. The chain's CDR3 is CASRAGGGYTF. CDR3 coding DNA: TGCGCCAGCAGGGCAGGGGGTGGCTACACCTTC.

V and J are TRBV23-1 and TRBJ2-3; 9 nucleotides match TRBD1. TRBV23-1 is designated an ORF whose function remains uncertain. The CDR3 consists of 16 residues. V lost 3 bases and J lost 4; bases outside the gene matches: 8. The CDR3 DNA reads TGCGCCAGCAGTCAGGAACAGGGGGCAGGGGCAGATACGCAGTATTTT. It codes for CASSQEQGAGADTQYF.

The rearrangement links TRBV7-3 to TRBJ2-3; the D gene is possibly TRBD2 (5 bases). This CDR3 region has 15 residues. The germline V gene has CDR1 SGHTA and CDR2 FQGTGA. V lost 5 bases and J lost 6, with 18 bases in between. CDR3 residues: CASSRGGLEADTQYF. CDR3 nucleotide sequence: TGTGCCAGCAGCCGAGGCGGGTTAGAGGCCGATACGCAGTATTTT.

V gene TRBV25-1 combines with J gene TRBJ1-4, with TRBD1 identical over 8 bases. The V gene's germline CDR1 is MGHDK and CDR2 SYGVNS. The length of the CDR3 is 15 residues. Unmatched junction bases numbered 3, after V lost 1 base and J lost 5 bases. In nucleotides, the CDR3 is TGTGCCAGCAGTGAATGGACAGGGAAGAATGAAAAACTGTTTTTT. It codes for CASSEWTGKNEKLFF.

The rearrangement uses TRBV5-4 and TRBJ2-3, with D perhaps TRBD1 (5 bases). Trimming removed 0 bases at V and 0 bases at J, with 17 bases between. This CDR3 region has 18 residues. The germline gives CDR1 SGHNT, CDR2 YYREEE (reference sequence). CDR3 sequence: CASSLGVQGDSSTDTQYF. In nucleotides, the CDR3 is TGTGCCAGCAGCTTGGGGGTCCAGGGCGACTCCAGCACAGATACGCAGTATTTT.

This clone has more than one count but fewer than ten. The chain employs TRBV5-1 and TRBJ1-3, with 11 bases matching TRBD1. The germline CDR1 and CDR2 sequences are SGHRS and YFSETQ. CDR3 length: 16 amino acids. After removal of 4 bases from V and 1 base from J, the junction contained 4 bases not matched to a gene. CDR3 in DNA: TGCGCCAGCAGCGACGGACAGGGGGCGTCTGGAAACACCATATATTTT. It encodes CASSDGQGASGNTIYF. The whole variable domain, filled in from reference TRBV5-1 and TRBJ1-3, reads KAGVTQTPRYLIKTRGQQVTLSCSPISGHRSVSWYQQTPGQGLQFLFEYFSETQRNKGNFPGRFSGRQFSNSRSEMNVSTLELGDSALYLCASSDGQGASGNTIYFGEGSWLTVV.

This clone was counted once. This rearrangement joins TRBV9 to TRBJ1-2, with 7 nucleotides matching TRBD1. Germline loops: CDR1 SGDLS, CDR2 YYNGEE. The J segment lost 8 bases and the V segment lost 7 bases, leaving 5 bases of the junction unmatched. CDR3 length: 11 amino acids. The CDR3 here is CASGTGEGYTF. CDR3 DNA sequence: TGTGCCAGCGGCACAGGGGAAGGCTACACCTTC.

This clone was picked up a small number of times. The V and J genes are TRBV14 and TRBJ1-2; maybe TRBD1 (6 bases). V shed 4 bases and J shed 0 bases, with 12 bases lying between them. The germline V gene encodes CDR1 SGHDN and CDR2 FVKESK. The length of the CDR3 is 15 residues. CDR3 in amino acids: CASSRPGAANYGYTF. CDR3 nucleotides: TGTGCCAGCAGCCGCCCAGGGGCGGCTAACTATGGCTACACCTTC.

The chain links TRBV5-1 to TRBJ1-1; no clear D gene. The CDR3 covers 14 residues. The V end lost 4 bases, the J end lost 5 bases, and 15 bases lay between the germline ends. CDR1 SGHRS and CDR2 YFSETQ come from the germline V gene. The CDR3 DNA reads TGCGCCAGCAGCGAATCAGTTGAGCGAACTGAAGCTTTCTTT. It encodes CASSESVERTEAFF.

The genes are TRBV19 and TRBJ1-1; a possible D gene is TRBD1 (5 bases). Per germline, CDR1 LNHDA and CDR2 SQIVND (reference sequence). V shed 5 bases and J shed 5 bases, with 18 bases lying between them. The CDR3 runs to 15 residues. The CDR3 region has the DNA TGTGCCAGTAGTTCTCGGGGGAGGGTTGGGACTGAAGCTTTCTTT. Protein sequence: CASSSRGRVGTEAFF.

This chain links TRBV19 with TRBJ1-5; no firm D call. The CDR3 loop spans 15 amino acids. Germline CDR1 is LNHDA and CDR2 is SQIVND (reference sequence). Trimming took off 6 bases at V and 3 bases at J, with 15 bases between the two ends. CDR3 DNA: TGTGCCAGTAGGGGAAGGGTACTAGTCAATCAGCCCCAGCATTTT. Translation: CASRGRVLVNQPQHF.

The genes are TRBV15 and TRBJ2-3, with 15 bases lining up with TRBD2. V was clipped by 0 bases and J by 2 bases; unmatched bases: 6. The CDR3 is made up of 19 amino acids. From germline, CDR1 is LNHNV and CDR2 YYDKDF (reference sequence). Written as DNA, the CDR3 is TGTGCCACCAGCAGAGAGGGGACTAGCGGGGGGTCCGACACAGATACGCAGTATTTT. As protein: CATSREGTSGGSDTDTQYF.

The V gene is TRBV15, the J gene TRBJ1-3; no clear D. This CDR3 comprises 15 residues. Germline loops: CDR1 LNHNV, CDR2 YYDKDF (reference sequence). The V end lost 5 bases, the J end lost 0 bases, and 11 bases lay between the germline ends. The CDR3 DNA follows: TGTGCCACCAGCCTTCCCGGCGGCTCTGGAAACACCATATATTTT. This codes for CATSLPGGSGNTIYF.

The chain combines TRBV5-1 with TRBJ1-3, with 8 bases identical to TRBD1. CDR3 size: 17 residues. The germline V gene has CDR1 SGHRS and CDR2 YFSETQ. V lost 4 bases to trimming and J lost 3 bases; unmatched junction nucleotides: 12. The DNA of the CDR3 is TGCGCCAGCAGCCCCGACAGGGGAGGGCTGGGTGGAAACACCATATATTTT. Encoded protein: CASSPDRGGLGGNTIYF.

The chain employs TRBV4-1 and TRBJ1-1; perhaps TRBD1 as D (6 bases). The CDR3 loop spans 15 amino acids. The germline V and J ends were trimmed by 1 base and 3 bases, with 12 bases remaining between them. CDR1 is MGHRA and CDR2 is YSYEKL in the germline V gene. CDR3 in DNA: TGCGCCAGCAGCCAAGGGGGGCTCGGGGACACTGAAGCTTTCTTT. It codes for CASSQGGLGDTEAFF.

This clone was detected a few times. The chain couples TRBV7-9 to TRBJ1-5, with a tentative D call TRBD1 (5 bases). The V and J ends lost 4 bases and 1 base respectively, with 11 bases between them. The V gene's germline CDR1 is SEHNR and CDR2 FQNEAQ (reference sequence). This CDR3 comprises 15 residues. In DNA, the CDR3 is TGTGCCAGCAGCTCTTCCGACAGAAGCAATCAGCCCCAGCATTTT. Translated, it gives CASSSSDRSNQPQHF.

The gene calls are TRBV19 and TRBJ1-1, with unresolved D. CDR1 and CDR2 (germline): LNHDA, SQIVND (reference sequence). This CDR3 is 14 amino acids long. Trimming cost V 2 bases and J 4 bases, with 11 bases left between them. This CDR3 reads CASSISGLGTEAFF. CDR3 nucleotides: TGTGCCAGTAGTATATCCGGGTTGGGCACTGAAGCTTTCTTT.

The V call is TRBV3-1 (or the pseudogene TRBV3-2), the J call TRBJ2-1, with 12 bases that match TRBD2. Germline values: CDR1 LGHDT, CDR2 YNNKEL (reference sequence). The CDR3 is 14 residues long. The J segment lost 9 bases and the V segment lost 4 bases, leaving 4 bases of the junction unmatched. The CDR3 coding sequence is TGTGCCAGCAGCCCGACTAGCGGGGGTGGTGAGCAGTTCTTC. This sequence encodes CASSPTSGGGEQFF.

The chain has TRBV4-3 and TRBJ2-7, with TRBD1 as a possible D gene (5 bases). Germline V gene lookup returns CDR1 LGHNA and CDR2 YSLEER. The V end lost 0 bases, the J end lost 0 bases, and 18 bases lay between the germline ends. The CDR3 length is 18 residues. The CDR3 is CASSQDLGKGSYSYEQYF. CDR3 bases: TGCGCCAGCAGCCAAGATTTAGGGAAGGGGTCTTACTCCTACGAGCAGTACTTC.

J is TRBJ1-5 and V is TRBV30; the D is unclear. Trimming shortened V by 3 bases and J by 0 bases, and 6 bases separated the two germline ends. This CDR3 spans 13 amino acids. Germline CDR1 reads GTSNPN; CDR2 reads SVGIG (reference sequence). CDR3 sequence (DNA): TGTGCCTGGAGCGCGGGTAGCAATCAGCCCCAGCATTTT. This gives the protein CAWSAGSNQPQHF.

The rearrangement links TRBV25-1 to TRBJ1-1; D is possibly TRBD1 (5 bases). This CDR3 comprises 15 residues. With 4 bases removed from V and 9 bases from J, the gap between germline ends came to 21 bases. Per germline, CDR1 MGHDK and CDR2 SYGVNS. The CDR3 DNA sequence: TGTGCCAGCAGTGCACCGTTGAGGGACTCCAGGAAAGCTTTCTTT. It yields the protein CASSAPLRDSRKAFF.